This note documents a single TCR beta chain sequence. cDNA came from roughly 0.47 to 1 ug RNA primed by random hexamers. Via MiXCR, TCRdb re-called the immunoSEQ multiplex PCR reads, giving one row per CDR3 protein. This table has about 130,000 distinct CDR3 sequences, 85% to 95% appearing once. The data belong to a study of CD8 T cells in Susac syndrome. The CDR3 length is 17 residues. V lost 6 bases and J lost 1; bases outside the gene matches: 14. Germline V CDR1 and CDR2: DFQATT, SNEGSKA (reference sequence). This receptor was taken from a human donor with multiple sclerosis. The rearrangement uses TRBV20-1 and TRBJ1-1; 10 nucleotides align to TRBD1. The sequencing input was CD8+ T cells from PBMCs. CDR3: CSARRLWDRGGNTEAFF. CDR3 bases: TGCAGTGCCCGACGTTTGTGGGACAGGGGAGGGAACACTGAAGCTTTCTTT.